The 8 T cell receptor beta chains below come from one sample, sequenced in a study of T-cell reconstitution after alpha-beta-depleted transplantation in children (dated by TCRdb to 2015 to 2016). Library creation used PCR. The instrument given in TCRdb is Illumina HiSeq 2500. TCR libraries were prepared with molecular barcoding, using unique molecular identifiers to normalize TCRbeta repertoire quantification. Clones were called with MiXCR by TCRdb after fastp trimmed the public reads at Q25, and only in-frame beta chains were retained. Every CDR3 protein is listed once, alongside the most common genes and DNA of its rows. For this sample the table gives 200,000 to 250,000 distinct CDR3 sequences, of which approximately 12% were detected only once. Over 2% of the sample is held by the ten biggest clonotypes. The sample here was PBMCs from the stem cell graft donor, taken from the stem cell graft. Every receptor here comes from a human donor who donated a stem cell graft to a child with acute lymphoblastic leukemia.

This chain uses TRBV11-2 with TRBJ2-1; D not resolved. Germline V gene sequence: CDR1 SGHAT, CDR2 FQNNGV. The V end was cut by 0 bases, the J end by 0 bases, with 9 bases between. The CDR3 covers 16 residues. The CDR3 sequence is CASSLDSLGSYNEQFF. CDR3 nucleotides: TGTGCCAGCAGCTTAGATTCCCTAGGCTCCTACAATGAGCAGTTCTTC.

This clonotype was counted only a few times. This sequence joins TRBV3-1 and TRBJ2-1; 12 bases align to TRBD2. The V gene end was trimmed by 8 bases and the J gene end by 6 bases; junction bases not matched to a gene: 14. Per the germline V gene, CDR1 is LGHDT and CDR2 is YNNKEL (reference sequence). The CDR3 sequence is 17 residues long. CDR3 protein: CASCRVLAGGPGNEQFF. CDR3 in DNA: TGTGCCAGCTGCCGGGTTCTAGCGGGAGGGCCAGGCAATGAGCAGTTCTTC.

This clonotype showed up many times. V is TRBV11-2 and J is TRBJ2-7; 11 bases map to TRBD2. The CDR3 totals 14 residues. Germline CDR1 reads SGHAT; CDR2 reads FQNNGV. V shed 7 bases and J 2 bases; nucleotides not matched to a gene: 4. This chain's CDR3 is CASMISGGAYEQYF. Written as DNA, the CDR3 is TGTGCCAGCATGATTAGCGGGGGGGCCTACGAGCAGTACTTC.

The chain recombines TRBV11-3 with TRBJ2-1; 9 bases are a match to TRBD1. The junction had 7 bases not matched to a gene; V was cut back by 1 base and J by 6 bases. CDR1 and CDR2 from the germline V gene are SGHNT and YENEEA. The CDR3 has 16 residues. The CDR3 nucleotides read TGTGCCAGCAGCTTAGTCTTACAGGGGGCGGGCAATGAGCAGTTCTTC. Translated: CASSLVLQGAGNEQFF.

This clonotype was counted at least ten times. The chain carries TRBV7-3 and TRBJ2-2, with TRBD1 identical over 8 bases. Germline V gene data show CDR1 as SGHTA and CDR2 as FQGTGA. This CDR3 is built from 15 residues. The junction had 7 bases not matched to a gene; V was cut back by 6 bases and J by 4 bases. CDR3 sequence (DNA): TGTGCCAGCAGAGCCGGGACAGGTCGCACCGGGGAGCTGTTTTTT. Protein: CASRAGTGRTGELFF.

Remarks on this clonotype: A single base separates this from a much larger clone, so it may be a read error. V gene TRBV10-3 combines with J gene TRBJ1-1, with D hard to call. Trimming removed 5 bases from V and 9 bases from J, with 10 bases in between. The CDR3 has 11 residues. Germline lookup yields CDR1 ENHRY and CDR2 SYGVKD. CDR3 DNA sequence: TGTGCCATCAGTTGGGGAGAGAAAGCTTTCTTT. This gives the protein CAISWGEKAFF.

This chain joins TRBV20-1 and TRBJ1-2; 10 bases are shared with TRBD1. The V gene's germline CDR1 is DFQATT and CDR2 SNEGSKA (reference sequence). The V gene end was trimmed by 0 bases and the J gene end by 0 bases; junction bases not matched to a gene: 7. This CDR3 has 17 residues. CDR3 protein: CSARDYGTGEANYGYTF. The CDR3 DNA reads TGCAGTGCTAGAGACTACGGGACAGGGGAAGCTAACTATGGCTACACCTTC.

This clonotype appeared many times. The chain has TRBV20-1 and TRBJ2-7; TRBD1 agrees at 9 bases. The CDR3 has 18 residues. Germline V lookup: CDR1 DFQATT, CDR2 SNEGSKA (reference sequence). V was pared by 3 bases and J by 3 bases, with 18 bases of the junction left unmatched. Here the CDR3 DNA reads TGCAGTGCTAGGAGGCTACCGGGACAGGGTACCCCCTTCTACGAGCAGTACTTC. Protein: CSARRLPGQGTPFYEQYF.